This T cell receptor beta chain was sequenced for a study of blood T cells in healthy people across ages. Study-wide findings and caveats: Estimates based on one million T cells were treated as lower bounds.

For this clonotype: Antigen unknown.

Alongside a J-beta primer mix, a sample-barcoded 5' primer served in a second PCR lasting about 7 to 11 cycles. Via MiXCR, TCRdb re-called the 5' RACE reads, giving one row per CDR3 protein. The data hold 1.5 million to 2 million distinct CDR3 sequences, with approximately 30% observed a single time. The germline V gene has CDR1 DFQATT and CDR2 SNEGSKA (reference sequence). V dropped 6 bases and J dropped 0 bases, with 14 bases sitting between them. CDR3 size: 14 residues. This TCR was recovered from a woman aged 30 to 39 in good health. Sequenced: blood. This chain connects TRBV20-1 to TRBJ1-1; D ambiguous. The CDR3 bases are TGCAGTGCCTCGAGAGGGCAGATGAACACTGAAGCTTTCTTT. This codes for CSASRGQMNTEAFF.